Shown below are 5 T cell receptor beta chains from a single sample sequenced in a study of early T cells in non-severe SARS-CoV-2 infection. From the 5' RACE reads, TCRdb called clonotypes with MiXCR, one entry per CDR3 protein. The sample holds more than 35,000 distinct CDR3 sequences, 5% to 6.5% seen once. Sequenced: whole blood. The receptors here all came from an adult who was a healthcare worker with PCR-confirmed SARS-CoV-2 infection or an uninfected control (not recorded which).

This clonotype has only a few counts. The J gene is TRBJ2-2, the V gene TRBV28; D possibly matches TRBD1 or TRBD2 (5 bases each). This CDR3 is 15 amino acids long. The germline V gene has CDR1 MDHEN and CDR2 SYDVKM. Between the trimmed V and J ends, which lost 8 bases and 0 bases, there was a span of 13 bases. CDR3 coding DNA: TGTGCCAGCGGACCCGGGACCGCGAACACCGGGGAGCTGTTTTTT. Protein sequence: CASGPGTANTGELFF.

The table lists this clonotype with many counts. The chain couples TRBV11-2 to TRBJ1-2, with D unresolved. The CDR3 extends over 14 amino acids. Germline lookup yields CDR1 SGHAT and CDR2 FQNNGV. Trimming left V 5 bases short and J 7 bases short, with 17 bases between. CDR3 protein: CASSLFGLTTGYTF. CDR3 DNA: TGTGCCAGCAGCCTCTTCGGACTTACGACTGGCTACACCTTC.

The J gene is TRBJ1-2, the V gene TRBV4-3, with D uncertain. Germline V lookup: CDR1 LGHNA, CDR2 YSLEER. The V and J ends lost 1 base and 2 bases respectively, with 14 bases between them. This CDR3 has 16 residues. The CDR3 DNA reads TGCGCCAGCAGCCAAGTCGGTATGAATTTAAACTATGGCTACACCTTC. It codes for CASSQVGMNLNYGYTF.

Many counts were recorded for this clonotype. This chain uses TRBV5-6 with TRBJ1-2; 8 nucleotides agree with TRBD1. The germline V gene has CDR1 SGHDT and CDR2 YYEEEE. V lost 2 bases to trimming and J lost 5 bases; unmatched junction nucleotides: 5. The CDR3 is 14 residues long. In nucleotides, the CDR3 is TGTGCCAGCAGCTTCCGACAGGGGAGATATGGCTACACCTTC. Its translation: CASSFRQGRYGYTF.

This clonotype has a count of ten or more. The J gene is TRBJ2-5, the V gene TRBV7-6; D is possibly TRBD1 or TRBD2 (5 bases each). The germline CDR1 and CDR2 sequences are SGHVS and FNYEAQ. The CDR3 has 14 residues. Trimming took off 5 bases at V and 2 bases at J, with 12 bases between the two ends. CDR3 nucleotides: TGTGCCAGCAGCCTAAAGGGACGGCAAGAGACCCAGTACTTC. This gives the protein CASSLKGRQETQYF.